The 19 T cell receptor beta chains listed next were all sequenced from one sample in a study of T cell repertoires in aging, cancer and after chemotherapy. Peripheral blood genomic DNA, not sorted cells or RNA, was the template. Rearranged V-D-J TRB sequences were amplified with a mixed TRB-A/B primer pool. TCRdb reprocessed the multiplex PCR reads via MiXCR and lists one record per CDR3 protein. The sample carries 400 to 500 distinct CDR3 sequences, around a sixth recorded once. Specimen: blood. Receptors were obtained from a human donor with a solid tumor.

This clonotype is judged large. V usage is TRBV12-3 or TRBV12-4 and J usage is TRBJ2-5; tentative D call: TRBD1 (6 bases). The CDR3 is 15 residues long. V dropped 1 base and J dropped 5 bases, with 14 bases sitting between them. CDR3 nucleotide sequence: TGTGCCAGCAGTTTAGGGGTAGGGGGAGTGGAGACCCAGTACTTC. Its protein product is CASSLGVGGVETQYF.

This clonotype qualifies as large. The CDR3 here is CASSLGDYYGYTF. DNA of the CDR3: TGTGCCAGCAGTCTGGGGGATTACTATGGCTACACCTTC. The rearrangement links TRBV6-5 to TRBJ1-2; D perhaps matches TRBD1 (5 bases). CDR1 and CDR2 (germline): MNHEY, SVGAGI. This CDR3 contains 13 residues. Deletions cut 5 bases from V and 3 bases from J, with 10 bases between.

By its share, this clonotype is large. The chain links TRBV6-1 to TRBJ2-6; unclear D gene. V was cut by 4 bases and J by 0 bases, with 7 bases left in between. The germline V gene has CDR1 MNHNS and CDR2 SASEGT. There are 15 residues in the CDR3. CDR3 DNA sequence: TGTGCCAGCAGTGCTTCCTTCTCTGGGGCCAACGTCCTGACTTTC. This gives the protein CASSASFSGANVLTF.

This chain joins TRBV28 and TRBJ2-1, with D maybe TRBD1 (5 bases). V was cut by 7 bases and J by 6 bases, with 16 bases left in between. Germline CDR1 reads MDHEN; CDR2 reads SYDVKM. The CDR3 length is 14 residues. The CDR3 here is CASITGPTRNEQFF. In nucleotides, the CDR3 is TGTGCCAGCATTACAGGTCCCACCCGCAATGAGCAGTTCTTC.

In its sample, this clonotype is medium-sized. The rearrangement uses TRBV2 and TRBJ2-7; either TRBD1 or TRBD2 may supply D (5 bases each). The CDR3 covers 15 residues. From germline, CDR1 is SNHLY and CDR2 FYNNEI. Trimming left V 7 bases short and J 0 bases short, with 16 bases between. CDR3 in amino acids: CASKAGTVSSYEQYF. CDR3 nucleotide sequence: TGTGCCAGCAAAGCCGGGACGGTGAGCTCCTACGAGCAGTACTTC.

Relative to its sample, this clonotype is medium-sized (0.01 to 0.1%). V gene TRBV20-1 combines with J gene TRBJ2-3; D gene ambiguous. The CDR3 sequence is 16 residues long. Germline V gene sequence: CDR1 DFQATT, CDR2 SNEGSKA (reference sequence). V was clipped by 0 bases and J by 1 base, with 14 bases between them. CDR3 nucleotides: TGCAGTGCTAGAGACCCAGGCCCGGAGCGCACAGATACGCAGTATTTT. It encodes CSARDPGPERTDTQYF.

In this sample, this clonotype is medium-sized (0.01 to 0.1%). The chain has TRBV11-2 and TRBJ2-5; 10 bases match TRBD2. CDR3 length: 15 residues. The V and J ends lost 1 base and 5 bases, in that order; junction bases with no gene match: 4. CDR1 is SGHAT, CDR2 FQNNGV, per germline. The CDR3 coding sequence is TGTGCCAGCAGCTTAGTGATAGCGGGAGGCGAGACCCAGTACTTC. This codes for CASSLVIAGGETQYF.

The chain couples TRBV6-4 to TRBJ2-1; TRBD2 might be the D (6 bases). The germline V gene has CDR1 MRHNA and CDR2 SNTAGT. Trimming took 3 bases from V and 9 from J, leaving 15 bases between them. The CDR3 consists of 14 residues. CDR3 sequence reads: CASSEGLGYAEQFF. CDR3 DNA sequence: TGTGCCAGCAGTGAGGGACTGGGCTATGCTGAGCAGTTCTTC.

By share of the sample, this clonotype is medium-sized. The V call is TRBV5-1, the J call TRBJ1-1; D perhaps matches TRBD1 (5 bases). Per the germline V gene, CDR1 is SGHRS and CDR2 is YFSETQ. The CDR3 spans 16 residues. Trimming shortened V by 3 bases and J by 5 bases, and 20 bases separated the two germline ends. This chain's CDR3 is CASSSTLRDYGTEAFF. DNA of the CDR3: TGCGCCAGCAGCTCAACTCTCCGGGACTATGGGACTGAAGCTTTCTTT. Full variable domain (outside the CDR3, taken from reference TRBV5-1 and TRBJ1-1): KAGVTQTPRYLIKTRGQQVTLSCSPISGHRSVSWYQQTPGQGLQFLFEYFSETQRNKGNFPGRFSGRQFSNSRSEMNVSTLELGDSALYLCASSSTLRDYGTEAFFGQGTRLTVV.

The chain uses TRBV5-5 and TRBJ2-1; 9 bases align to TRBD2. This CDR3 is built from 17 residues. Losses at the gene ends were 2 bases for V and 8 bases for J; bases not matched to a gene: 14. The germline V gene encodes CDR1 SGHKS and CDR2 YYEKEE (reference sequence). The CDR3 region is CASSLEGREGRRDEQFF. Written as DNA, the CDR3 is TGTGCCAGCAGCTTAGAGGGGCGGGAGGGCCGAAGAGATGAGCAGTTCTTC.

The genes are TRBV12-3 or TRBV12-4 and TRBJ2-5, with 9 bases aligning to TRBD2. The tail of the sequence fits TRBJ2-1 better, so the J call may be wrong. The length of the CDR3 is 17 residues. CDR3 DNA sequence: TGTGCCAGCAGTTTGGGCGGACTAGCGCGTTTAGGGTATGAGCAGTTCTTC. It translates to CASSLGGLARLGYEQFF.

This clonotype qualifies as medium-sized. This chain uses TRBV5-1 with TRBJ1-2; the D is unclear. Germline V gene lookup returns CDR1 SGHRS and CDR2 YFSETQ. The CDR3 totals 14 residues. With 1 base removed from V and 6 bases from J, the gap between germline ends came to 13 bases. The CDR3 region has the DNA TGCGCCAGCAGCTTGAGAGGTCCGACGGATGGCTACACCTTC. Its protein is CASSLRGPTDGYTF.

By share, this clonotype ranks as large. The chain joins TRBV12-3 or TRBV12-4 to TRBJ2-1; 9 bases are shared with TRBD2. The CDR3 is 15 residues long. V was clipped by 4 bases and J by 8 bases; unmatched bases: 9. The CDR3 loop is CASSSPGLARDEQFF. CDR3 bases: TGTGCCAGCAGTTCCCCGGGACTAGCCAGGGATGAGCAGTTCTTC.

By share of the sample, this clonotype is medium-sized. The chain recombines TRBV28 with TRBJ2-3; the D is unclear. Trimming stripped 7 bases from V and 9 bases from J, with 14 bases between. The CDR3 length is 12 residues. Germline-derived CDR1 and CDR2 are MDHEN and SYDVKM. In DNA form, the CDR3 reads TGTGCCAGCACCAGCCGCCTTGGGACGCAGTATTTT. Its protein product is CASTSRLGTQYF.

J is TRBJ2-2 and V is TRBV6-1; 9 bases are a match to TRBD1. The CDR3 extends over 15 amino acids. J was trimmed by 1 base and V by 10 bases; bases with no gene match: 7. Germline values: CDR1 MNHNS, CDR2 SASEGT. CDR3 loop: CATNTGGVNTGELFF. The DNA of the CDR3 is TGTGCCACCAATACAGGGGGCGTGAACACCGGGGAGCTGTTTTTT.

By sample share, this clonotype is large. As DNA, the CDR3 is TGTGCCAGCAGTTTCAGGGGGGAAGTGGTCTATGGCTACACCTTC. Translated, it gives CASSFRGEVVYGYTF. The chain carries TRBV27 and TRBJ1-2; 7 bases map to TRBD1. CDR1 MNHEY and CDR2 SMNVEV come from the germline V gene (reference sequence). CDR3 size: 15 residues. V dropped 3 bases and J dropped 4; count of bases not matched to a gene: 8.

Turning to this clonotype: A much larger clone lies one base from this, so it may be a read error. This chain joins TRBV6-5 and TRBJ2-7; D gene ambiguous. Germline V gene data show CDR1 as MNHEY and CDR2 as SVGAGI. This CDR3 contains 12 residues. CDR3 region: CAGSVDLYEQYF. In DNA form, the CDR3 reads TGTGCCGGCAGTGTGGATCTCTACGAGCAGTACTTC.

By share, this clonotype counts as medium-sized (0.01 to 0.1%). The rearrangement joins TRBV5-6 to TRBJ2-1, with TRBD2 identical over 9 bases. The V and J ends lost 0 bases and 8 bases, in that order; junction bases with no gene match: 9. Germline loops: CDR1 SGHDT, CDR2 YYEEEE. The CDR3 is 16 amino acids. The CDR3, as DNA: TGTGCCAGCAGCTTGGGGCGGGGGGGCCGAAGAGATGAGCAGTTCTTC. Protein product: CASSLGRGGRRDEQFF.

This clonotype is labeled as medium-sized. The rearrangement uses TRBV5-4 and TRBJ1-5, with D possibly matching TRBD1 (6 bases). V lost 4 bases and J 7 bases, leaving 9 bases between the germline ends. Germline values: CDR1 SGHNT, CDR2 YYREEE (reference sequence). The CDR3 spans 12 residues. The CDR3 DNA sequence: TGTGCCAGCAGCCGTACAGGGCAGCCCCAGCATTTT. This sequence encodes CASSRTGQPQHF.